These 19 T cell receptor beta chains share one sample of origin, sequenced in a study of blood T cell repertoires in COVID-19. Assay: immunoSEQ multiplex PCR; the TCRdb copy retains only in-frame clones and omits some. In the table there are fewer than 250,000 clones, more than 70% of which are singletons. The specimen was peripheral blood. The receptors originated from a woman aged 45-65 years with acute or convalescent COVID-19.

This clone was observed many times. The genes are TRBV29-1 and TRBJ2-2; either TRBD1 or TRBD2 may supply D (5 bases each). Germline V gene data show CDR1 as SQVTM and CDR2 as ANQGSEA. Trimming removed 7 bases at V and 1 base at J, with 10 bases between. This CDR3 has 13 amino acids. The CDR3 region is CSGGTGNTGELFF. The CDR3 DNA follows: TGCAGCGGGGGGACGGGGAACACCGGGGAGCTGTTTTTT.

This rearrangement joins TRBV3-1 (or the pseudogene TRBV3-2) to TRBJ1-1; no clear D gene. CDR1 is LGHDT and CDR2 is YNNKEL in the germline V gene (reference sequence). The CDR3 spans 13 residues. V was clipped by 1 base and J by 4 bases, with 7 bases between them. CDR3 coding DNA: TGTGCCAGCAGCCAAGTTGTCGGCACTGAAGCTTTCTTT. It translates to CASSQVVGTEAFF.

The rearrangement links TRBV9 to TRBJ2-5, with a tentative D call TRBD1 (8 bases). V lost 4 bases, J lost 5 bases, and 15 bases lay in between. CDR1 and CDR2 from the germline V gene are SGDLS and YYNGEE. There are 14 residues in the CDR3. In DNA form, the CDR3 reads TGTGCCAGCAGCCCCGGACAGGGAGGGGAGACCCAGTACTTC. Translation: CASSPGQGGETQYF.

V and J are TRBV24-1 and TRBJ2-5; D unresolved. Germline-derived CDR1 and CDR2 are KGHDR and SFDVKD. Trimming pared 6 bases from V and 5 bases from J, leaving 15 bases between. The CDR3 has 14 residues. This CDR3 is CATSRSTELETQYF. CDR3 sequence (DNA): TGTGCCACCAGTCGGTCTACCGAGCTTGAGACCCAGTACTTC.

This clone was seen more than once but under ten times. The J gene is TRBJ2-1, the V gene TRBV19; 8 positions match TRBD2. The CDR3 consists of 17 residues. V trimming: 5 bases; J trimming: 0 bases; junction bases outside the gene matches: 9. CDR1 is LNHDA and CDR2 is SQIVND in the germline V gene (reference sequence). As DNA, the CDR3 is TGTGCCAGTAGTCCCCGTCGAAGCGGGAGCTCCTACAATGAGCAGTTCTTC. It encodes CASSPRRSGSSYNEQFF.

The V and J genes are TRBV6-2 or TRBV6-3 and TRBJ2-4; possible D gene TRBD1, 6 bases. CDR1 is MNHEY and CDR2 is SVGEGT in the germline V gene. This CDR3 contains 15 residues. Trimming took 6 bases from V and 0 from J, leaving 12 bases between them. The CDR3 DNA reads as TGTGCCAGCAGCGGACAGACCAAAGCCAAAAACATTCAGTACTTC. This gives the protein CASSGQTKAKNIQYF.

The CDR3 bases are TGTGCCAGTAGTCCCCGCCAGGGGCGCATGGATGAAGCTTTCTTT. It is translated as CASSPRQGRMDEAFF. The genes are TRBV19 and TRBJ1-1, with D maybe TRBD1 (6 bases). Trimming removed 5 bases from V and 7 bases from J, with 20 bases in between. The germline CDR1 and CDR2 sequences are LNHDA and SQIVND (reference sequence). This CDR3 spans 15 amino acids.

This sequence joins TRBV7-2 and TRBJ2-7; the match to TRBD2 covers 11 bases. V lost 3 bases to trimming and J lost 7 bases; unmatched junction nucleotides: 8. This CDR3 contains 15 residues. Germline loops: CDR1 SGHTA, CDR2 FQGNSA. The CDR3: CASSFYSGRAGEQYF. CDR3 sequence (DNA): TGTGCCAGCAGCTTCTATAGCGGGAGGGCCGGGGAGCAGTACTTC.

J is TRBJ2-3 and V is TRBV5-6; D may be TRBD1 (5 bases). This CDR3 spans 13 amino acids. Trimming pared 4 bases from V and 0 bases from J, leaving 6 bases between. CDR1 is SGHDT and CDR2 is YYEEEE in the germline V gene. CDR3 amino acids: CASSRGSTDTQYF. The CDR3, as DNA: TGTGCCAGCAGCAGGGGAAGCACAGATACGCAGTATTTT.

The rearrangement links TRBV28 to TRBJ1-4; D may be TRBD1 (5 bases). The V end lost 7 bases, the J end lost 0 bases, and 24 bases lay between the germline ends. Germline CDR1 and CDR2: MDHEN and SYDVKM. This CDR3 contains 19 residues. The CDR3 sequence is CASTAPTGQPGATNEKLFF. The CDR3 bases are TGTGCCAGCACCGCCCCAACGGGGCAGCCGGGGGCAACTAATGAAAAACTGTTTTTT.

The J gene is TRBJ2-7, the V gene TRBV12-3 or TRBV12-4, with D perhaps matching TRBD2 (6 bases). V lost 2 bases and J lost 5, with 10 bases in between. The CDR3 spans 13 residues. The CDR3 reads CASSLYRRDEQYF. The CDR3 nucleotides read TGTGCCAGCAGTTTATATAGGAGGGACGAGCAGTACTTC.

This chain links TRBV19 with TRBJ2-7; the D gene is possibly TRBD1 (5 bases). Per germline, CDR1 LNHDA and CDR2 SQIVND (reference sequence). The CDR3 loop spans 16 amino acids. The V gene lost 0 bases and the J gene lost 0 bases, with 12 bases spanning the gap. The CDR3 DNA reads TGTGCCAGTAGTATAGATGCCCGGACAAGCTCCTACGAGCAGTACTTC. Translation gives CASSIDARTSSYEQYF.

This clone was seen more than once but under ten times. The V gene is TRBV3-1 (or the pseudogene TRBV3-2), the J gene TRBJ1-3; D gene unclear. The CDR3 totals 16 residues. V lost 3 bases to trimming and J lost 1 base, with 13 bases between them. Germline V gene lookup returns CDR1 LGHDT and CDR2 YNNKEL (reference sequence). CDR3 protein: CASSHAGIRSGNTIYF. CDR3 DNA: TGTGCCAGCAGCCATGCGGGGATAAGGTCTGGAAACACCATATATTTT.

This clone was seen more than once but under ten times. The CDR3 sequence is CASSGAGARYEQYF. CDR3 nucleotide sequence: TGTGCCAGCAGTGGGGCGGGAGCGAGGTACGAGCAGTACTTC. The genes are TRBV2 and TRBJ2-7; the match to TRBD2 covers 7 bases. The CDR3 runs 14 residues. The germline CDR1 and CDR2 sequences are SNHLY and FYNNEI. The V gene end was trimmed by 4 bases and the J gene end by 4 bases; junction bases not matched to a gene: 7.

The genes are TRBV18 and TRBJ2-7; 10 bases are a match to TRBD2. The CDR3 has 15 residues. Trimming took 3 bases from V and 3 from J; bases not matched to a gene: 5. Germline V gene data show CDR1 as KGHSH and CDR2 as LQKENI. The CDR3 coding sequence is TGTGCCAGCTCACCTTCAACTAGCGGGGACTACGAGCAGTACTTC. This codes for CASSPSTSGDYEQYF.

This chain uses TRBV7-7 with TRBJ2-1; the match to TRBD2 covers 9 bases. The CDR3 is 14 amino acids. Germline lookup yields CDR1 SSHAT and CDR2 FNYEAQ (reference sequence). Germline trimming cut 1 base from V and 9 bases from J; bases unmatched to any gene: 4. The CDR3 sequence is CASSLGPAGGEQFF. Written as DNA, the CDR3 is TGTGCCAGCAGCTTAGGGCCAGCGGGAGGTGAGCAGTTCTTC.

Here the CDR3 reads CASSDSRLESEQFF. DNA for the CDR3: TGTGCCAGCAGTGACAGTCGACTAGAAAGTGAGCAGTTCTTC. The V call is TRBV6-4, the J call TRBJ2-1; TRBD2 might be the D (6 bases). Deletions cut 2 bases from V and 9 bases from J, with 14 bases between. The CDR3 covers 14 residues. Germline V gene data show CDR1 as MRHNA and CDR2 as SNTAGT.

This chain joins TRBV28 and TRBJ1-2; perhaps TRBD1 as D (6 bases). V was pared by 6 bases and J by 7 bases, with 18 bases between. Germline loops: CDR1 MDHEN, CDR2 SYDVKM. The CDR3 spans 14 residues. This chain's CDR3 is CASRSGTGLGGYTF. Here the CDR3 DNA reads TGTGCCAGCAGGAGCGGCACAGGGCTTGGTGGCTACACCTTC.

J is TRBJ1-2 and V is TRBV28; no reliable D call. The CDR3 loop spans 14 amino acids. CDR1 MDHEN and CDR2 SYDVKM come from the germline V gene. Trimming took off 3 bases at V and 3 bases at J, with 11 bases between the two ends. In nucleotides, the CDR3 is TGTGCCAGCAGTTTCAACGGGGAGGACTATGGCTACACCTTC. This translates into CASSFNGEDYGYTF.